Presented here are 15 T cell receptor beta chains from one specimen sequenced in a study of cytomegalovirus exposure and HLA in healthy donors. 60 Vbeta and 13 Jbeta primers were used in PCR. Profiling relied on immunoSEQ multiplex PCR, and the TCRdb table lists in-frame clones only, not all of them. Altogether 120,000 to 150,000 clones are present, 70% to 85% being singletons, with the ten largest covering 8.8%. The sample comprised PBMCs. The receptors derive from a woman in her 50s in good health and CMV-seropositive.

The chain is built from TRBV5-1 and TRBJ2-5; the match to TRBD2 covers 9 bases. The CDR3 is 16 residues long. Germline V lookup: CDR1 SGHRS, CDR2 YFSETQ. The junction had 5 bases not matched to a gene; V was cut back by 0 bases and J by 2 bases. The CDR3 reads CASSLGLAGQQETQYF. CDR3 sequence (DNA): TGCGCCAGCAGCTTGGGCCTAGCGGGGCAGCAAGAGACCCAGTACTTC.

The sample holds a few counts of this clone. The CDR3 nucleotides are TGTGCCAGCAGCCAAGAGGGACTAGCGGGGGGGATCTACAATGAGCAGTTCTTC. It codes for CASSQEGLAGGIYNEQFF. J is TRBJ2-1 and V is TRBV4-2; 16 nucleotides match TRBD2. The CDR3 length is 18 residues. Germline loops: CDR1 LGHNA, CDR2 YNFKEQ. V lost 0 bases, J lost 3 bases, and 2 bases stayed unmatched.

J is TRBJ1-2 and V is TRBV5-1; 7 bases agree with TRBD1. The V and J ends lost 2 bases and 6 bases, in that order; junction bases with no gene match: 7. The length of the CDR3 is 14 residues. Per germline, CDR1 SGHRS and CDR2 YFSETQ. This CDR3 is CASSFRDRADGYTF. CDR3 nucleotide sequence: TGCGCCAGCAGCTTCCGAGACAGGGCAGATGGCTACACCTTC. Full variable domain (missing parts from reference TRBV5-1 and TRBJ1-2): KAGVTQTPRYLIKTRGQQVTLSCSPISGHRSVSWYQQTPGQGLQFLFEYFSETQRNKGNFPGRFSGRQFSNSRSEMNVSTLELGDSALYLCASSFRDRADGYTFGSGTRLTVV.

The chain joins TRBV30 to TRBJ2-5; the D is unclear. V was clipped by 3 bases and J by 5 bases, with 19 bases between them. This CDR3 is built from 15 residues. CDR1 is GTSNPN, CDR2 SVGIG, per germline (reference sequence). This chain's CDR3 is CAWRSRGEVEETQYF. DNA of the CDR3: TGTGCCTGGAGGTCTAGAGGCGAGGTGGAGGAGACCCAGTACTTC.

This clone was detected only a few times. The chain links TRBV7-9 to TRBJ1-6; 7 bases agree with TRBD1. The germline V gene encodes CDR1 SEHNR and CDR2 FQNEAQ (reference sequence). The length of the CDR3 is 16 residues. The junction had 6 bases not matched to a gene; V was cut back by 5 bases and J by 2 bases. CDR3 in amino acids: CASSTRQGPYNSPLHF. CDR3 bases: TGTGCCAGCAGCACTAGACAGGGCCCCTATAATTCACCCCTCCACTTT.

V is TRBV19 and J is TRBJ1-2, with D unresolved. This CDR3 comprises 12 residues. The germline V gene has CDR1 LNHDA and CDR2 SQIVND (reference sequence). The ends were cut back, 6 bases at V and 5 bases at J, with 10 bases in the middle. CDR3 nucleotide sequence: TGTGCCAGTAGCCCGTCTCTGTATGGCTACACCTTC. It encodes CASSPSLYGYTF.

The rearrangement links TRBV5-1 to TRBJ1-2; 9 positions match TRBD1. The CDR3 contains 13 residues. The germline gives CDR1 SGHRS, CDR2 YFSETQ. The J segment lost 7 bases and the V segment lost 4 bases, leaving 5 bases of the junction unmatched. As DNA, the CDR3 is TGCGCCAGCAGCATACAGGGGGCGGCTGGCTACACCTTC. It yields the protein CASSIQGAAGYTF.

This clone was detected a few times. The chain links TRBV6-1 to TRBJ1-5, with 9 bases fitting TRBD1. CDR3 size: 14 residues. Germline V CDR1 and CDR2: MNHNS, SASEGT. The V segment lost 4 bases and the J segment 6 bases; nucleotides outside the gene matches: 4. DNA of the CDR3: TGTGCCAGCAGTGTTATGACAGGGGGTCAGCCCCAGCATTTT. Its protein is CASSVMTGGQPQHF.

The chain uses TRBV28 and TRBJ1-2; 7 positions agree with TRBD1. Germline V gene lookup returns CDR1 MDHEN and CDR2 SYDVKM. V lost 6 bases and J lost 5; bases outside the gene matches: 9. This CDR3 region has 14 residues. Here the CDR3 DNA reads TGTGCCAGCAGCAAACCGGGGACAGAGTATGGCTACACCTTC. Protein sequence: CASSKPGTEYGYTF.

This chain uses TRBV2 with TRBJ2-3; 8 bases map to TRBD2. Per germline, CDR1 SNHLY and CDR2 FYNNEI. The V gene end was trimmed by 7 bases and the J gene end by 4 bases; junction bases not matched to a gene: 7. The CDR3 is 14 residues long. This CDR3 is CASTAERGSDTQYF. CDR3 DNA: TGTGCCAGCACTGCCGAGCGGGGGTCAGATACGCAGTATTTT.

The chain uses TRBV6-5 and TRBJ2-3; D may be TRBD1 (6 bases). Germline V gene sequence: CDR1 MNHEY, CDR2 SVGAGI. Trimming shortened V by 4 bases and J by 0 bases, and 14 bases separated the two germline ends. The CDR3 is 16 residues long. CDR3 bases: TGTGCCAGCAGTTCACGACAGGTGGGGAGCACAGATACGCAGTATTTT. It is translated as CASSSRQVGSTDTQYF.

J is TRBJ2-5 and V is TRBV18; a weak D match, TRBD2 (7 bases). Trimming cost V 5 bases and J 5 bases, with 18 bases left between them. CDR1 and CDR2 from the germline V gene are KGHSH and LQKENI. CDR3 length: 15 amino acids. The CDR3 region is CASSMAGAGLETQYF. CDR3 nucleotides: TGTGCCAGCTCAATGGCGGGGGCCGGTCTGGAGACCCAGTACTTC.

The V and J genes are TRBV6-6 and TRBJ2-5, with D hard to call. V shed 2 bases and J shed 0 bases, with 4 bases lying between them. The CDR3 sequence is 13 residues long. Looked up from germline, CDR1 is MNHNY and CDR2 is SVGAGI (reference sequence). In nucleotides, the CDR3 is TGTGCCAGCAGTTACCGTCACCAAGAGACCCAGTACTTC. Translating gives CASSYRHQETQYF.

DNA for the CDR3: TGTGCCAGCAAGAGGCGGCTGGATCTGGAGCAGTACTTC. Its protein product is CASKRRLDLEQYF. This chain uses TRBV2 with TRBJ2-7; the D is unclear. Looked up from germline, CDR1 is SNHLY and CDR2 is FYNNEI. Trimming took 7 bases from V and 7 from J, leaving 17 bases between them. The CDR3 runs to 13 residues.

With respect to this clone: At one of its ends the junction is not consistent with the germline gene, which may arise from a read error. The chain links TRBV5-1 to TRBJ1-3; 7 nucleotides agree with TRBD1. Per germline, CDR1 SGHRS and CDR2 YFSETQ. This CDR3 is built from 13 residues. The CDR3 protein is CASPDRVGDTIYF. CDR3 in DNA: TGCGCCAGCCCTGACAGGGTTGGAGACACCATATATTTT.